The rows below give T cell receptor beta chains drawn from one sample of a study of control samples from healthy donors and cancer patients. The method was immunoSEQ multiplex PCR; TCRdb's version includes in-frame clones alone and lacks a portion of them. This table holds 90,000 to 100,000 clones, roughly 83% found once. The specimen sequenced was PBMCs. These receptor sequences come from a man in his 70s with lung cancer. Each CDR3 is given with its conserved first and last residue. D genes are given only for firm matches. For some rows the clone size is stated as once, few or many, or as a class when expanded; others skip it.

size	V	J	D	DNA	CDR3
few	TRBV27	TRBJ1-2	NA	TGTGCCAGCAGTTTCGGCCCCCAGGGATTTAACTATGGCTACACCTTC	CASSFGPQGFNYGYTF
NA	TRBV19	TRBJ2-2	NA	TGTGCCAGTAGTATAGTGGCCGGGGAGCTGTTTTTT	CASSIVAGELFF
few	TRBV19	TRBJ1-5	NA	TGTGCCAGTAGTATTGGAGTGGGCAGTCAGCCCCAGCATTTT	CASSIGVGSQPQHF
NA	TRBV5-1	TRBJ2-5	TRBD1	TGCGCCAGCAGTTTAGGGGGCGGAGAGACCCAGTACTTC	CASSLGGGETQYF
NA	TRBV5-6	TRBJ1-6	NA	TGTGCCAGCGCCCCGGGGAATTCACCCCTCCACTTT	CASAPGNSPLHF
NA	TRBV7-9	TRBJ2-3	NA	TGTGCCAGCAGCTTAGTAAGCGTCCCCACAGATACGCAGTATTTT	CASSLVSVPTDTQYF
NA	TRBV11-2	TRBJ2-1	NA	TGTGCCAGCAGCTTATTGCTAGGGCACGGGCAGTTCTTC	CASSLLLGHGQFF
NA	TRBV19	TRBJ2-5	TRBD2	TGTGCCAGTAGTCCCGCTAGCGGGGTATTCAGAAAGACCCAGTACTTC	CASSPASGVFRKTQYF
NA	TRBV9	TRBJ1-1	TRBD1	TGTGCCAGCAGCCCACAGACAGGGAAGACTGAAGCTTTCTTT	CASSPQTGKTEAFF
NA	TRBV24-1	TRBJ2-5	TRBD1	TGTGCCACCAGTGATCAGACAGGGGTCCAGGAGACCCAGTACTTC	CATSDQTGVQETQYF
NA	TRBV3-1/TRBV3-2	TRBJ1-4	NA	TGTGCCAGCAGCCAAACAGGGTCTGCTAATGAAAAACTGTTTTTT	CASSQTGSANEKLFF
once	TRBV7-9	TRBJ1-1	NA	TGTGCCAGCAGCTTTACAGGGCCCACTGAAGCTTTCTTT	CASSFTGPTEAFF
NA	TRBV24-1	TRBJ1-6	NA	TGTGCCACCAGTGGCGCAAATAATTCACCCCTCCACTTT	CATSGANNSPLHF
few	TRBV28	TRBJ2-6	TRBD1	TGTGCCAGCATTTCAGGGGGCACTGGGGCCAACGTCCTGACTTTC	CASISGGTGANVLTF
NA	TRBV7-9	TRBJ1-1	NA	TGTGCCAGCAGCTACCTTATGGGGTTGAACACTGAAGCTTTCTTT	CASSYLMGLNTEAFF
few	TRBV27	TRBJ2-7	TRBD1	TGTGCCAGCAGTTTAGGCCTTCAGGGGGCGAGGTCCTACGAGCAGTACTTC	CASSLGLQGARSYEQYF
NA	TRBV4-1	TRBJ2-1	NA	TGCGCCAGCAGCCAAGAACAGGAGCAGTTCTTC	CASSQEQEQFF
NA	TRBV9	TRBJ2-7	NA	TGTGCCAGCAGCGTAGGGATTGGGTTGGGGGAGCAGTACTTC	CASSVGIGLGEQYF
NA	TRBV24-1	TRBJ2-2	TRBD1	TGTGCCACCAGTGACATGGGACAGTCGAACACCGGGGAGCTGTTTTTT	CATSDMGQSNTGELFF
NA	TRBV10-2	TRBJ2-7	TRBD2	TGCGCCAGCAGTGACCCCGGGACTAGCGGGGGGGCCTTTCGGTTCTACGAGCAGTACTTC	CASSDPGTSGGAFRFYEQYF